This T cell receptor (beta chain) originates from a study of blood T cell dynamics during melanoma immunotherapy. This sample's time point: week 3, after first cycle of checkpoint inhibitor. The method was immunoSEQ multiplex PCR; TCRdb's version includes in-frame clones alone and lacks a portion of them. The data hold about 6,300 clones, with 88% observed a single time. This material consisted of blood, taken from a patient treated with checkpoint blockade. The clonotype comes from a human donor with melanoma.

The CDR3 DNA reads TGTGCCAGCAGTCACAATGAGCAGTTCTTC. Translating it yields CASSHNEQFF. The J gene is TRBJ2-1, the V gene TRBV6-5; D is uncertain. Germline CDR1 MNHEY, CDR2 SVGAGI. There are 10 residues in the CDR3. V gave up 5 bases and J gave up 5 bases, with 1 base separating them.